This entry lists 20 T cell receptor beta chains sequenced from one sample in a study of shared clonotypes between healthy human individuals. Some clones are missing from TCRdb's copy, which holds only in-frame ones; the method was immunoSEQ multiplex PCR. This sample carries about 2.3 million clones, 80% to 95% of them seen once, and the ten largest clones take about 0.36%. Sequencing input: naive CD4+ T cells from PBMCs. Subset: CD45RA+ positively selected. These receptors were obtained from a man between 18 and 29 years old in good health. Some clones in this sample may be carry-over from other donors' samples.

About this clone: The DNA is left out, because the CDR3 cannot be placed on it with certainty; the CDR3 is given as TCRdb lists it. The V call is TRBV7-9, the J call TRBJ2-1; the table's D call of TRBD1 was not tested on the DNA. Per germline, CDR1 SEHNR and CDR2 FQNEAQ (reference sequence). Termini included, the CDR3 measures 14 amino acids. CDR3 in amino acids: CASSLVGQGAGGFF.

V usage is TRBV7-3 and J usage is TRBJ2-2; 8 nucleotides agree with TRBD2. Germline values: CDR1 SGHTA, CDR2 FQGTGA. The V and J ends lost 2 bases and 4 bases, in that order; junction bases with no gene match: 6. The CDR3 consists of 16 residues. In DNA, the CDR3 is TGTGCCAGCAGCTTATTGTCCGGGACTAGCACCGGGGAGCTGTTTTTT. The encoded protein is CASSLLSGTSTGELFF.

The chain's CDR3 is CASSLVGGLEKLFF. In nucleotides, the CDR3 is TGTGCCAGCAGCCTCGTGGGGGGCCTTGAAAAACTGTTTTTT. The V call is TRBV19, the J call TRBJ1-4, with a weak D call TRBD1 (6 bases). V dropped 9 bases and J dropped 7 bases, with 18 bases sitting between them. The CDR3 is 14 amino acids. The V gene's germline CDR1 is LNHDA and CDR2 SQIVND (reference sequence).

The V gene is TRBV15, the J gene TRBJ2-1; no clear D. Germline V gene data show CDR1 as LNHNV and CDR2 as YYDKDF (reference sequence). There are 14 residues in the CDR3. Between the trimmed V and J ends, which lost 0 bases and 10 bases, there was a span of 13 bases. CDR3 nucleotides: TGTGCCACCAGCAGAGATCAAGTATCGCGGGAGCAGTTCTTC. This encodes CATSRDQVSREQFF.

The CDR3 DNA follows: TGCGCCAGCAGCCCCGACAAGGACGGCTACACCTTC. This translates into CASSPDKDGYTF. The J gene is TRBJ1-2, the V gene TRBV5-1; no firm D call. V was cut by 4 bases and J by 8 bases, with 12 bases left in between. CDR1 is SGHRS and CDR2 is YFSETQ in the germline V gene. The CDR3 runs 12 residues.

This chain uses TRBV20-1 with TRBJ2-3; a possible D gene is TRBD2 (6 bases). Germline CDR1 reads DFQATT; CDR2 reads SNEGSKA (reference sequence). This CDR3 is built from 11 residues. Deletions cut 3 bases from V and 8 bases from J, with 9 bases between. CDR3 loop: CSASGSATQYF. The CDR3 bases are TGCAGTGCTAGCGGGAGTGCTACGCAGTATTTT.

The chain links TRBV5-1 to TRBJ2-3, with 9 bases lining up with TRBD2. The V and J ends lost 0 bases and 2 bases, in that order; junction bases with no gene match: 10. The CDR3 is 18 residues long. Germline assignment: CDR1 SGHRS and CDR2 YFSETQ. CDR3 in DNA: TGCGCCAGCAGCTTGGTAAAGGCTAGCGGGACAAACACAGATACGCAGTATTTT. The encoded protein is CASSLVKASGTNTDTQYF. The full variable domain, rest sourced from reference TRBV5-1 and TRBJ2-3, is KAGVTQTPRYLIKTRGQQVTLSCSPISGHRSVSWYQQTPGQGLQFLFEYFSETQRNKGNFPGRFSGRQFSNSRSEMNVSTLELGDSALYLCASSLVKASGTNTDTQYFGPGTRLTVL.

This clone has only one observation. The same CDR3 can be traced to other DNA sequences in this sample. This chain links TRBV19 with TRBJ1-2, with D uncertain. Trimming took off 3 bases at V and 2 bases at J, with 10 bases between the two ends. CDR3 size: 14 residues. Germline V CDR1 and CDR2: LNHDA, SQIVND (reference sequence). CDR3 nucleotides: TGTGCCAGTAGTATTCGGGCAGCCAACTATGGCTACACCTTC. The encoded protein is CASSIRAANYGYTF.

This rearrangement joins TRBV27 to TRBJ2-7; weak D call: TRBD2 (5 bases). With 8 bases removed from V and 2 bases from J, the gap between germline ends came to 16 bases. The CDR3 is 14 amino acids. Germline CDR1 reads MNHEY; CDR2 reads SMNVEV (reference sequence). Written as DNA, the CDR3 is TGTGCCAGCCCACTAGTACCCGGCCCCTACGAGCAGTACTTC. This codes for CASPLVPGPYEQYF.

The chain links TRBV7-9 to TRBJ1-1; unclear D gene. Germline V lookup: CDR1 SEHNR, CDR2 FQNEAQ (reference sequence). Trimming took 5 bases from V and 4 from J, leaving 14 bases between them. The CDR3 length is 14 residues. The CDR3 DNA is TGTGCCAGCAGCGGAGTCCTGGTCCCCACTGAAGCTTTCTTT. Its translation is CASSGVLVPTEAFF.

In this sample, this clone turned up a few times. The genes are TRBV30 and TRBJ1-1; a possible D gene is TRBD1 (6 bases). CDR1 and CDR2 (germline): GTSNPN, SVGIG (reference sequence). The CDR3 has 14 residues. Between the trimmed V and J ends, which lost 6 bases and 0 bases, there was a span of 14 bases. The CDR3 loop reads CACRKGTLNTEAFF. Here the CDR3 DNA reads TGTGCCTGTCGTAAAGGGACACTGAACACTGAAGCTTTCTTT.

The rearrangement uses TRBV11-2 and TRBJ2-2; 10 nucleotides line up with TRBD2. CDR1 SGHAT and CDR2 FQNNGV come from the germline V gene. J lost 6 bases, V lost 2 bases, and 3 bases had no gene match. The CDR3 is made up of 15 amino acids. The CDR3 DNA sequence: TGTGCCAGCAGCTTACTAAGCGGGAGGGCCGGGGAGCTGTTTTTT. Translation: CASSLLSGRAGELFF.

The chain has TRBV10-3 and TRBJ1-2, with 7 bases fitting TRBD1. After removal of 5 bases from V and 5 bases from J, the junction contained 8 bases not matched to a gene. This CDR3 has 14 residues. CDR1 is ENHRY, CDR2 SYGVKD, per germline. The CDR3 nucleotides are TGTGCCATCAGTCCCAGGACAGGTTTATATGGCTACACCTTC. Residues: CAISPRTGLYGYTF.

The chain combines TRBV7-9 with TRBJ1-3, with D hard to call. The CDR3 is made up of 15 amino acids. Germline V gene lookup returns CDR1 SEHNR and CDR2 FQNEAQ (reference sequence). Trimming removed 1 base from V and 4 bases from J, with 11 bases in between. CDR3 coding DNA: TGTGCCAGCAGCTTAGGACGCGTGAACGGAAACACCATATATTTT. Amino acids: CASSLGRVNGNTIYF. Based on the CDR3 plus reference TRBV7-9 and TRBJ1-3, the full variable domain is DTGVSQNPRHKITKRGQNVTFRCDPISEHNRLYWYRQTLGQGPEFLTYFQNEAQLEKSRLLSDRFSAERPKGSFSTLEIQRTEQGDSAMYLCASSLGRVNGNTIYFGEGSWLTVV.

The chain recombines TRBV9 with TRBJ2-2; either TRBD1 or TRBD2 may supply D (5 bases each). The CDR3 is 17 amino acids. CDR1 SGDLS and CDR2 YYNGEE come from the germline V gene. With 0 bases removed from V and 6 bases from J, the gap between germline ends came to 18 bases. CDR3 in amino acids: CASSVADLKGRAGELFF. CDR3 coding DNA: TGTGCCAGCAGCGTAGCTGACCTAAAGGGGCGGGCCGGGGAGCTGTTTTTT.

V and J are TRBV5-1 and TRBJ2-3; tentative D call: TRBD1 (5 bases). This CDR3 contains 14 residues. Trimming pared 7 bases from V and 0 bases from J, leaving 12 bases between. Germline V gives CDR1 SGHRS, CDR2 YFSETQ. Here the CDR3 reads CASGAGQSTDTQYF. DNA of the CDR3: TGCGCCAGCGGGGCTGGCCAAAGCACAGATACGCAGTATTTT.

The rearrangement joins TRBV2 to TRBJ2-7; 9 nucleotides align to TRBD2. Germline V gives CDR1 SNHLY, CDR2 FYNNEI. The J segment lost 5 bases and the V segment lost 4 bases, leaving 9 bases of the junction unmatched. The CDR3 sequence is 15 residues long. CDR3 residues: CASSGLGLAPHEQYF. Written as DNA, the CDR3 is TGTGCCAGCAGTGGTTTGGGACTAGCACCCCACGAGCAGTACTTC.

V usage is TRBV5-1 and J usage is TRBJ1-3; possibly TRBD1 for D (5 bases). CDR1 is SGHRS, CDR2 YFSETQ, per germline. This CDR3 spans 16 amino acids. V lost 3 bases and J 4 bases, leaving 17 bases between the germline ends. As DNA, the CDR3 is TGCGCCAGCAGCTACGGGACGGAGGGGTCCGGAAACACCATATATTTT. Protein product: CASSYGTEGSGNTIYF. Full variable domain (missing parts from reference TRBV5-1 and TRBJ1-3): KAGVTQTPRYLIKTRGQQVTLSCSPISGHRSVSWYQQTPGQGLQFLFEYFSETQRNKGNFPGRFSGRQFSNSRSEMNVSTLELGDSALYLCASSYGTEGSGNTIYFGEGSWLTVV.

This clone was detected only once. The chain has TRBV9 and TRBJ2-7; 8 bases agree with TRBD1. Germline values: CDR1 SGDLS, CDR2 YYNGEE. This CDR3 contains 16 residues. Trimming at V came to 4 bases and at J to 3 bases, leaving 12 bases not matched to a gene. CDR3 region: CASSYSPGQEVYEQYF. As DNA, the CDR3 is TGTGCCAGCAGCTATTCGCCGGGACAGGAGGTCTACGAGCAGTACTTC. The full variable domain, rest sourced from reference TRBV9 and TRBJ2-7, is DSGVTQTPKHLITATGQRVTLRCSPRSGDLSVYWYQQSLDQGLQFLIQYYNGEERAKGNILERFSAQQFPDLHSELNLSSLELGDSALYFCASSYSPGQEVYEQYFGPGTRLTVT.

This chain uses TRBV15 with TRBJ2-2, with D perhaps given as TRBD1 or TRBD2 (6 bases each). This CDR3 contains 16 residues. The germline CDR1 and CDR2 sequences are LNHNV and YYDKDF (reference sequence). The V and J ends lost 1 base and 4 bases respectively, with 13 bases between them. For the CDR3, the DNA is TGTGCCACCAGCAGAGGTGAACAGGGAGGCACCGGGGAGCTGTTTTTT. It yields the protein CATSRGEQGGTGELFF.